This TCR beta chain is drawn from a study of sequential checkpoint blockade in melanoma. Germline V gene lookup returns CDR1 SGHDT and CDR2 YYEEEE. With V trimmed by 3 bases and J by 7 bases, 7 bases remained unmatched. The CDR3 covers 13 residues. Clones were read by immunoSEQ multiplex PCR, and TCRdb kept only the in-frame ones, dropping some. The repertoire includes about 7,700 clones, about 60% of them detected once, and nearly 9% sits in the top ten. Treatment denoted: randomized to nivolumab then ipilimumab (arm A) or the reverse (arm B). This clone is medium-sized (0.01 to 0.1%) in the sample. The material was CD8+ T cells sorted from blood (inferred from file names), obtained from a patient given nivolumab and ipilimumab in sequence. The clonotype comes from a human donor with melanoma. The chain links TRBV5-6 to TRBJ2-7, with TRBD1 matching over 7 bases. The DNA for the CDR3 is TGTGCCAGCAGCTGGGGGACAGTATGGGAGCAGTACTTC. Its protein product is CASSWGTVWEQYF.